Included here is one T cell receptor beta chain sequence, with context. Its antigen is currently unknown. The data belong to a study of T cell repertoires in cytomegalovirus infection. Background on the study: Recently identified HLA-C-restricted CMV epitopes were used, and well-studied HLA-B-restricted CMV epitopes were used as well. Public signatures in TCR beta pointed to CMV infection and matching HLA type.

Trimming stripped 0 bases from V and 8 bases from J, with 11 bases between. Germline loops: CDR1 MNHNY, CDR2 SVGAGI (reference sequence). The CDR3 length is 14 residues. Notes on the study in general: There were carriers of CMV plus the relevant HLA, and cumulative public TCR beta family frequency identified them. Ex vivo, HLA-C-restricted CMV-specific TCR beta clonotypes prevailed over the rest of the response.

A single record per CDR3 protein comes from TCRdb applying MiXCR to the reads. This table holds around 81,000 distinct CDR3 sequences, about 37% found once. This sequence originates from a human donor in good health (CMV status not recorded). Some clones in this sample may be carry-over from other donors' samples. The sequenced sample was CD8+ T cells from cultured PBMCs, obtained from culture after CMV antigen stimulation. V and J are TRBV6-6 and TRBJ2-4; D is perhaps TRBD1 or TRBD2 (6 bases each). CDR3 in amino acids: CASSYSGGHDIQYF. CDR3 bases: TGTGCCAGCAGTTACTCTGGGGGGCACGACATTCAGTACTTC.